These 26 T cell receptor beta chains share one sample of origin, sequenced in a study of blood T cell repertoires in COVID-19. The repertoire was sequenced with immunoSEQ multiplex PCR; TCRdb's copy has only in-frame clones and lacks some. The table records around 200,000 clones, 75% to 90% of them present only once. Specimen: peripheral blood. The receptors derive from a man aged 25 to 40 with acute or convalescent COVID-19.

J is TRBJ2-3 and V is TRBV28; unclear D gene. The CDR3 has 14 amino acids. CDR1 and CDR2 from the germline V gene are MDHEN and SYDVKM. Between the trimmed V and J ends, which lost 4 bases and 3 bases, there was a span of 11 bases. CDR3 DNA: TGTGCCAGCAGTTGGCATATGAAGACAGATACGCAGTATTTT. This gives the protein CASSWHMKTDTQYF. Based on the CDR3 plus reference TRBV28 and TRBJ2-3, the full variable domain is DVKVTQSSRYLVKRTGEKVFLECVQDMDHENMFWYRQDPGLGLRLIYFSYDVKMKEKGDIPEGYSVSREKKERFSLILESASTNQTSMYLCASSWHMKTDTQYFGPGTRLTVL.

The V gene is TRBV5-4, the J gene TRBJ1-2; no clear D gene. The CDR3 runs 14 residues. Trimming left V 2 bases short and J 8 bases short, with 16 bases between. Germline CDR1 and CDR2: SGHNT and YYREEE (reference sequence). The CDR3 DNA follows: TGTGCCAGCAGCTTTTCCCGGGAGGAAAGCGGCTACACCTTC. Its protein is CASSFSREESGYTF. Full variable domain (rest looked up from reference TRBV5-4 and TRBJ1-2): ETGVTQSPTHLIKTRGQQVTLRCSSQSGHNTVSWYQQALGQGPQFIFQYYREEENGRGNFPPRFSGLQFPNYSSELNVNALELDDSALYLCASSFSREESGYTFGSGTRLTVV.

This clone was counted once. The chain couples TRBV3-1 (or the pseudogene TRBV3-2) to TRBJ1-1; possibly TRBD1 for D (6 bases). Germline loops: CDR1 LGHDT, CDR2 YNNKEL (reference sequence). The CDR3 covers 15 residues. The V and J ends lost 4 bases and 1 base respectively, with 13 bases between them. The CDR3 region is CASSLFQDRNTEAFF. DNA for the CDR3: TGTGCCAGCAGCCTTTTCCAGGACAGGAACACTGAAGCTTTCTTT.

The chain has TRBV27 and TRBJ1-5; 7 bases align to TRBD1. The CDR3 sequence is 14 residues long. Per germline, CDR1 MNHEY and CDR2 SMNVEV (reference sequence). With V trimmed by 6 bases and J by 6 bases, 8 bases remained unmatched. DNA of the CDR3: TGTGCCAGCAGGGGGACAGTAGGAGGTCAGCCCCAGCATTTT. Amino acids: CASRGTVGGQPQHF.

This clone occurred a few times. J is TRBJ1-6 and V is TRBV10-3; 8 bases align to TRBD1. Germline assignment: CDR1 ENHRY and CDR2 SYGVKD. The CDR3 contains 14 residues. J lost 6 bases, V lost 4 bases, and 2 bases had no gene match. This CDR3 is CAISGGQANSPLHF. The CDR3 DNA reads as TGTGCCATCAGTGGGGGACAGGCTAATTCACCCCTCCACTTT.

As for this clone: The sample has other DNA sequences that encode this CDR3 too. The chain has TRBV6-5 and TRBJ1-1; possible D gene TRBD1, 6 bases. This CDR3 spans 12 amino acids. The germline gives CDR1 MNHEY, CDR2 SVGAGI. Trimming stripped 6 bases from V and 4 bases from J, with 9 bases between. This chain's CDR3 is CASSRGGTEAFF. In DNA, the CDR3 is TGTGCCAGCAGCCGAGGGGGCACTGAAGCTTTCTTT.

The CDR3 DNA follows: TGTGCCACCAGTCGACAGGAGAGTACGCAGTATTTT. Amino acid sequence: CATSRQESTQYF. V is TRBV24-1 and J is TRBJ2-3; the D gene is possibly TRBD1 (6 bases). V lost 6 bases to trimming and J lost 8 bases, with 11 bases between them. The CDR3 contains 12 residues. In germline, CDR1 is KGHDR, CDR2 SFDVKD.

This sequence joins TRBV15 and TRBJ1-2; D is perhaps TRBD1 (5 bases). Germline V gene data show CDR1 as LNHNV and CDR2 as YYDKDF (reference sequence). Trimming took 0 bases from V and 3 from J, leaving 8 bases between them. The CDR3 runs 14 residues. The CDR3 region has the DNA TGTGCCACCAGCAGAGATCGGGGGTACTATGGCTACACCTTC. Translated, it gives CATSRDRGYYGYTF.

V gene TRBV30 combines with J gene TRBJ1-3; the D is unclear. This CDR3 spans 16 amino acids. In germline, CDR1 is GTSNPN, CDR2 SVGIG (reference sequence). Deletions cut 3 bases from V and 2 bases from J, with 17 bases between. CDR3 loop: CAWSQAGYSTGNTIYF. Written as DNA, the CDR3 is TGTGCCTGGAGCCAAGCAGGTTATTCCACTGGAAACACCATATATTTT.

The genes are TRBV6-6 and TRBJ1-2; D uncertain. The CDR3 covers 12 residues. The V end was cut by 8 bases, the J end by 8 bases, with 15 bases between. Per the germline V gene, CDR1 is MNHNY and CDR2 is SVGAGI (reference sequence). The CDR3: CASGPQTGGYTF. CDR3 bases: TGTGCCAGCGGCCCTCAGACCGGGGGCTACACCTTC.

This clone has only a few counts. The rearrangement joins TRBV4-1 to TRBJ1-2, with D unresolved. V lost 2 bases and J 4 bases, leaving 14 bases between the germline ends. Germline V CDR1 and CDR2: MGHRA, YSYEKL. The CDR3 runs to 15 residues. CDR3 protein: CASSQTAADGYGYTF. CDR3 nucleotides: TGCGCCAGCAGCCAAACCGCAGCGGACGGCTATGGCTACACCTTC.

The V call is TRBV4-1, the J call TRBJ2-1; D not resolved. Trimming shortened V by 5 bases and J by 5 bases, and 22 bases separated the two germline ends. The germline V gene encodes CDR1 MGHRA and CDR2 YSYEKL. The CDR3 extends over 17 amino acids. The CDR3 nucleotides read TGCGCCAGCAGCTTCATGTGGTTAAGCGACGCCGACAATGAGCAGTTCTTC. Translated, it gives CASSFMWLSDADNEQFF.

The chain links TRBV6-5 to TRBJ1-6; maybe TRBD1 (5 bases). The length of the CDR3 is 13 residues. Germline-derived CDR1 and CDR2 are MNHEY and SVGAGI. Trimming cost V 6 bases and J 9 bases, with 12 bases left between them. CDR3 loop: CASRVGVGSPLHF. As DNA, the CDR3 is TGTGCCAGCAGGGTAGGGGTAGGTTCACCCCTCCACTTT.

This chain connects TRBV27 to TRBJ1-1, with 8 bases fitting TRBD1. CDR1 MNHEY and CDR2 SMNVEV come from the germline V gene (reference sequence). V was clipped by 4 bases and J by 6 bases; unmatched bases: 13. This CDR3 spans 16 amino acids. CDR3 in DNA: TGTGCCAGCAGTTCCAGGGGGACACAGGGGGGCGCTGAAGCTTTCTTT. This gives the protein CASSSRGTQGGAEAFF.

This chain links TRBV4-2 with TRBJ2-3; 7 nucleotides line up with TRBD2. Trimming at V came to 0 bases and at J to 0 bases, leaving 6 bases not matched to a gene. Germline V gene sequence: CDR1 LGHNA, CDR2 YNFKEQ. This CDR3 contains 17 residues. CDR3 DNA sequence: TGTGCCAGCAGCCAAGAAGGAACTAGCGCGAGCACAGATACGCAGTATTTT. Protein sequence: CASSQEGTSASTDTQYF.

The genes are TRBV27 and TRBJ1-1; D unresolved. CDR1 and CDR2 from the germline V gene are MNHEY and SMNVEV (reference sequence). The CDR3 consists of 13 residues. V was trimmed by 6 bases and J by 1 base, leaving 9 bases between them. The chain's CDR3 is CASSRQENTEAFF. CDR3 sequence (DNA): TGTGCCAGCAGCCGGCAGGAGAACACTGAAGCTTTCTTT.

V gene TRBV3-1 (or the pseudogene TRBV3-2) combines with J gene TRBJ2-5, with D tentatively TRBD2 (5 bases). V was clipped by 0 bases and J by 9 bases, with 11 bases between them. The V gene's germline CDR1 is LGHDT and CDR2 YNNKEL (reference sequence). The CDR3 runs to 13 residues. In DNA, the CDR3 is TGTGCCAGCAGCCAAGAAGGGAGCAGGCCCCAGTACTTC. This sequence encodes CASSQEGSRPQYF.

CDR3 DNA: TGTGCCACCAGCATACCCCCGGGACTAGCGGGAGGTGCGACAGATACGCAGTATTTT. Protein: CATSIPPGLAGGATDTQYF. The chain uses TRBV15 and TRBJ2-3; 15 bases fit TRBD2. With 4 bases clipped from V and 3 bases from J, the junction kept 11 bases outside the gene matches. The germline CDR1 and CDR2 sequences are LNHNV and YYDKDF (reference sequence). The CDR3 is 19 residues long. The full variable domain, rest sourced from reference TRBV15 and TRBJ2-3, is DAMVIQNPRYQVTQFGKPVTLSCSQTLNHNVMYWYQQKSSQAPKLLFHYYDKDFNNEADTPDNFQSRRPNTSFCFLDIRSPGLGDTAMYLCATSIPPGLAGGATDTQYFGPGTRLTVL.

The chain combines TRBV3-1 (or the pseudogene TRBV3-2) with TRBJ1-2; the D is unclear. This CDR3 is built from 14 residues. Trimming removed 0 bases from V and 7 bases from J, with 12 bases in between. Germline CDR1 and CDR2: LGHDT and YNNKEL (reference sequence). CDR3 bases: TGTGCCAGCAGCCAAGATCGGGGATTGTCTGGCTACACCTTC. This encodes CASSQDRGLSGYTF.

This chain connects TRBV28 to TRBJ1-3; weak D call: TRBD1 (5 bases). CDR3 size: 17 residues. Looked up from germline, CDR1 is MDHEN and CDR2 is SYDVKM. With 7 bases removed from V and 0 bases from J, the gap between germline ends came to 19 bases. The CDR3 sequence: CASTLPRAGVSGNTIYF. Here the CDR3 DNA reads TGTGCCAGCACCCTACCCCGGGCGGGGGTCTCTGGAAACACCATATATTTT. Drawing the rest from reference TRBV28 and TRBJ1-3, the complete variable domain is DVKVTQSSRYLVKRTGEKVFLECVQDMDHENMFWYRQDPGLGLRLIYFSYDVKMKEKGDIPEGYSVSREKKERFSLILESASTNQTSMYLCASTLPRAGVSGNTIYFGEGSWLTVV.

The chain couples TRBV3-1 (or the pseudogene TRBV3-2) to TRBJ2-5, with 9 bases fitting TRBD2. This CDR3 has 18 residues. V shed 0 bases, J shed 3 bases, and the junction held 11 bases outside the gene matches. Germline V gene lookup returns CDR1 LGHDT and CDR2 YNNKEL (reference sequence). The CDR3 bases are TGTGCCAGCAGCCAAGATAGCGGGAGCGTCCCAAGCAAAGAGACCCAGTACTTC. As protein: CASSQDSGSVPSKETQYF.

A remark on this clone: Different DNA sequences within this sample yield the same CDR3. The genes are TRBV7-9 and TRBJ1-6; TRBD1 matches 8 bases. CDR3 size: 15 residues. Germline V gives CDR1 SEHNR, CDR2 FQNEAQ (reference sequence). Trimming at V came to 2 bases and at J to 6 bases, leaving 3 bases not matched to a gene. The CDR3: CASSLPGQGNSPLHF. The DNA for the CDR3 is TGTGCCAGCAGCTTACCTGGACAGGGTAATTCACCCCTCCACTTT. Variable domain in full (rest from reference TRBV7-9 and TRBJ1-6): DTGVSQNPRHKITKRGQNVTFRCDPISEHNRLYWYRQTLGQGPEFLTYFQNEAQLEKSRLLSDRFSAERPKGSFSTLEIQRTEQGDSAMYLCASSLPGQGNSPLHFGNGTRLTVT.

This rearrangement joins TRBV7-9 to TRBJ1-5; 7 bases match TRBD1. This CDR3 has 15 residues. Germline loops: CDR1 SEHNR, CDR2 FQNEAQ (reference sequence). After removal of 5 bases from V and 3 bases from J, the junction contained 7 bases not matched to a gene. The CDR3 region has the DNA TGTGCCAGCAGCATCCCGGGACAGTTCAATCAGCCCCAGCATTTT. It specifies CASSIPGQFNQPQHF.

The chain links TRBV6-5 to TRBJ1-5; D may be TRBD1 (6 bases). This CDR3 comprises 15 residues. Germline CDR1 is MNHEY and CDR2 is SVGAGI. V was cut by 2 bases and J by 1 base, with 9 bases left in between. The CDR3 DNA reads as TGTGCCAGCAGTTACACAGGGAGAAGCAATCAGCCCCAGCATTTT. It yields the protein CASSYTGRSNQPQHF.

The V gene is TRBV29-1, the J gene TRBJ2-7, with 7 bases matching TRBD1. Losses at the gene ends were 6 bases for V and 4 bases for J; bases not matched to a gene: 9. The V gene's germline CDR1 is SQVTM and CDR2 ANQGSEA. The CDR3 is made up of 13 amino acids. This CDR3 is CSVLGQSEYEQYF. In DNA, the CDR3 is TGCAGCGTCCTGGGACAGTCGGAATACGAGCAGTACTTC.

This rearrangement joins TRBV6-5 to TRBJ2-7; 7 bases agree with TRBD1. The CDR3 has 14 residues. The germline V gene has CDR1 MNHEY and CDR2 SVGAGI. V lost 6 bases, J lost 4 bases, and 9 bases stayed unmatched. The CDR3 sequence: CASSRDRAIYEQYF. The CDR3 DNA reads as TGTGCCAGCAGCCGAGACAGGGCGATATACGAGCAGTACTTC.